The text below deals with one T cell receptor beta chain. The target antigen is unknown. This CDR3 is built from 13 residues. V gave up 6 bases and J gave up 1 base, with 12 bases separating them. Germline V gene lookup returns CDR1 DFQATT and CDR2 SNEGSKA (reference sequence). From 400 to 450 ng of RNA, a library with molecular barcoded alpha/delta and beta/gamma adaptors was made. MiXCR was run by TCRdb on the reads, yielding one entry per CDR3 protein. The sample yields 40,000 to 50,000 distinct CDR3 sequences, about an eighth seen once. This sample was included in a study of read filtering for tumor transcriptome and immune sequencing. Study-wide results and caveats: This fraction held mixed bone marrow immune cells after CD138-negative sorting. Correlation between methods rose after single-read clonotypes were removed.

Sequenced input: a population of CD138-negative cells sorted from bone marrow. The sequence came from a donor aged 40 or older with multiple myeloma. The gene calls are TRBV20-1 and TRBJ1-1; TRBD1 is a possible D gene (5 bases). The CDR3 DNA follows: TGCAGTGCCGCCGGACACAAGAACACTGAAGCTTTCTTT. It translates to CSAAGHKNTEAFF.